This T cell receptor beta chain was sequenced in a study of T cell responses to AZD1222 COVID-19 vaccine. TCRdb keeps only in-frame clones here, not all; method: immunoSEQ multiplex PCR. The table lists fewer than 110,000 clones, less than 95% of them singletons. This clone has only a few counts. Sequences were derived from peripheral blood, sampled on day 0 of AZD1222 vaccination. The clonotype originates from an adult in good health.

The DNA for the CDR3 is TGTGCCAGCAGTGAAGATGGGGCCAATAATTCACCCCTCCACTTT. It is translated as CASSEDGANNSPLHF. The chain has TRBV2 and TRBJ1-6; a weak D match, TRBD1 (5 bases). CDR3 length: 15 amino acids. CDR1 and CDR2 from the germline V gene are SNHLY and FYNNEI. With 1 base removed from V and 5 bases from J, the gap between germline ends came to 9 bases. The whole variable domain, remainder taken from reference TRBV2 and TRBJ1-6, is EPEVTQTPSHQVTQMGQEVILRCVPISNHLYFYWYRQILGQKVEFLVSFYNNEISEKSEIFDDQFSVERPDGSNFTLKIRSTKLEDSAMYFCASSEDGANNSPLHFGNGTRLTVT.